This T cell receptor (beta chain) was retrieved from a study of graft-versus-host responses after intestinal transplantation (dated by TCRdb to the early 2020s). Looking at the study overall: Recipients received multivisceral, liver-intestinal, or isolated intestinal transplants. Anti-thymocyte globulin induction was given to all recipients, followed by maintenance tacrolimus and steroids for two to four years. After intestinal transplantation, graft-versus-host and host-versus-graft alloreactive T cell clones were followed in the graft, circulation and bone marrow using bulk TCR-beta CDR3 sequencing. To identify alloreactive clones, pre-transplant mixed lymphocyte reaction products were sequenced and then compared with unstimulated pre-transplant donor and recipient T cells. Of the approximately 24 intestinal transplant recipients enrolled in the cohort, one of whom was a retransplant, a few patients without pretransplant specimens were excluded. Donor T cell macrochimerism was defined as a peak of at least 4% donor T cells among recipient peripheral blood mononuclear cells. Samples from a few later patients were sequenced in-house on an Illumina MiSeq with MiXCR processing rather than by the commercial service. Study-wide findings and limitations: Early after transplant, declines in HvG clones were associated with peak levels of circulating GvH clones. High GvH to HvG T cell clonal ratios were observed in the allografts of patients with donor T cell macrochimerism. GvH clones turned up in recipient bone marrow, with some appearing earlier in ileal mucosa or blood, a pattern consistent with an intestinal mucosal origin. Conclusions were limited by the relatively low number and heterogeneity of intestinal transplant patients.

Library preparation was by the immunoSEQ multiplex PCR assay. For most patients, genomic DNA was subjected to high-throughput TCR-beta CDR3 sequencing by Adaptive Biotechnologies. Turning to the authors' computational methods: TCR sequencing data for 18 patients were retrieved from Adaptive's ImmunoSEQ software; three other patients were processed with MiXCR and VDJtools. Because the origin of CDR3 nucleotide sequences shared between donor and recipient could not be assigned, those sequences were removed. To be classed as alloreactive, a clone needed at least 2-fold expansion over unstimulated cells and a minimum CFSE-low frequency of 0.002% (template counts) or 0.001% (read counts). A clone was considered mappable if detected in the sequenced pre-transplant spleen, lymph node, or MLR CFSE-low populations of the donor or recipient. Cumulative frequency of alloreactive clones was calculated as a percentage of all sequences weighted by copy number. TCRdb's version of the immuneACCESS table is confined to in-frame rearrangements and falls short of the full clone set. An unresolved V gene accounts for under half of the shortfall where checked; the remainder is of unknown origin. V and J calls and clone size are as listed in that table; D and trimming were resolved from the DNA. Here the sample has 9,500 to 15,000 clones; over 70% occur a single time. Of the sample, 4% to 5.5% is held by the ten largest clones.

To isolate intraepithelial and lamina propria lymphocytes from graft specimens, dithiothreitol, EDTA incubations and collagenase D digestion were used. Bulk TCR-beta sequencing was performed on serial intestinal graft biopsy specimens collected as late as 600 days after transplant. As to this clone: Its antigen is still unknown. Per-base qualities were not stored, and no clone one base away is much larger.

CDR1 and CDR2 are read off the germline V gene as SNHLY and FYNNEI. From the cysteine through the phenylalanine, the CDR3 covers 17 amino acids. Only the CDR3 DNA is retained, 51 bases long and in frame from the first base. V is trimmed back by 5 bases and J by 4 bases, and the junction contains 14 bases that no gene match accounts for. The sequence joins TRBV2 to TRBJ2-5, with 9 central nucleotides matching TRBD2. The specimen comprised ileum tissue, sampled 142 days after intestinal transplantation. The clonotype comes from a human patient who received an intestinal transplant, so some T cells may come from the graft donor. At the DNA level, the sequence is TGTGCCAGCAGTCCGGGCGGGGGGGCAGGTTGGCGAGAGACCCAGTACTTC. The resulting protein is CASSPGGGAGWRETQYF.